This passage covers 32 T cell receptor beta chains from one sample sequenced in a study of shared clonotypes between healthy human individuals. Assay used: immunoSEQ multiplex PCR; TCRdb lists only in-frame clones, some missing. Here the sample spans some 1.5 million clones, roughly 95% being singletons. What was sequenced was naive CD4+ T cells sorted from blood. The subset was: CD45RA+ positively selected. Every receptor here comes from a man aged 30 to 45 in good health.

The sample holds one count of this clone. The chain recombines TRBV5-1 with TRBJ1-4, with a weak D call TRBD1 (5 bases). Looked up from germline, CDR1 is SGHRS and CDR2 is YFSETQ. The germline V and J ends were trimmed by 4 bases and 0 bases, with 13 bases remaining between them. CDR3 length equals 16 residues. The CDR3 spells CASSLGPLATNEKLFF. The CDR3 nucleotides are TGCGCCAGCAGCCTGGGGCCCTTAGCAACTAATGAAAAACTGTTTTTT.

V usage is TRBV7-8 and J usage is TRBJ2-3; TRBD2 aligns across 7 bases. The J segment lost 3 bases and the V segment lost 7 bases, leaving 13 bases of the junction unmatched. Looked up from germline, CDR1 is SGHVS and CDR2 is FQNEAQ. The CDR3 totals 16 residues. The CDR3 spells CASTFTGGGLTDTQYF. The DNA of the CDR3 is TGTGCCAGCACCTTTACGGGGGGAGGTTTAACAGATACGCAGTATTTT.

CDR3: CASSLEGGSTGELFF. Written as DNA, the CDR3 is TGTGCCAGCAGCTTAGAGGGGGGCAGCACCGGGGAGCTGTTTTTT. The V gene is TRBV11-3, the J gene TRBJ2-2; D assignment may be TRBD1 or TRBD2 (6 bases each). V was trimmed by 0 bases and J by 4 bases, leaving 9 bases between them. The CDR3 consists of 15 residues. Germline V CDR1 and CDR2: SGHNT, YENEEA. Variable domain in full (rest from reference TRBV11-3 and TRBJ2-2): EAGVVQSPRYKIIEKKQPVAFWCNPISGHNTLYWYLQNLGQGPELLIRYENEEAVDDSQLPKDRFSAERLKGVDSTLKIQPAELGDSAVYLCASSLEGGSTGELFFGEGSRLTVL.

This clone was observed once. V is TRBV18 and J is TRBJ2-7; D gene uncertain. The V gene lost 4 bases and the J gene lost 3 bases, with 13 bases spanning the gap. The V gene's germline CDR1 is KGHSH and CDR2 LQKENI. The CDR3 has 14 amino acids. CDR3 region: CASSRSQANYEQYF. The CDR3 nucleotides read TGTGCCAGCTCACGGTCCCAGGCCAACTACGAGCAGTACTTC.

This chain links TRBV5-4 with TRBJ2-7; 7 bases map to TRBD2. Germline values: CDR1 SGHNT, CDR2 YYREEE (reference sequence). The CDR3 covers 14 residues. Trimming removed 3 bases from V and 2 bases from J; junction bases left unmatched: 5. The CDR3, as DNA: TGTGCCAGCAGCTCGCGACTAGCCACCTACGAGCAGTACTTC. Residues: CASSSRLATYEQYF.

This sequence joins TRBV14 and TRBJ1-4, with D maybe TRBD1 (5 bases). Germline V CDR1 and CDR2: SGHDN, FVKESK. Trimming stripped 3 bases from V and 8 bases from J, with 16 bases between. This CDR3 has 15 amino acids. CDR3 residues: CASSQHRGLPEKLFF. CDR3 nucleotides: TGTGCCAGCAGCCAGCACCGGGGCCTTCCCGAAAAACTGTTTTTT.

There are a few counts of this clone. J is TRBJ1-1 and V is TRBV28, with D possibly TRBD1 on 6 matching bases. Germline CDR1 and CDR2: MDHEN and SYDVKM. This CDR3 is 12 amino acids long. V was trimmed by 3 bases and J by 8 bases, leaving 10 bases between them. The CDR3: CASSLTGLEAFF. The CDR3 bases are TGTGCCAGCAGTTTGACAGGACTGGAAGCTTTCTTT.

This chain connects TRBV6-6 to TRBJ2-1; no clear D. Per germline, CDR1 MNHNY and CDR2 SVGAGI (reference sequence). Deletions cut 6 bases from V and 10 bases from J, with 10 bases between. The CDR3 has 11 amino acids. The CDR3 DNA is TGTGCCAGCAGCCGTGGGCACGAGCAGTTCTTC. It yields the protein CASSRGHEQFF.

The rearrangement uses TRBV15 and TRBJ2-6, with D uncertain. V dropped 3 bases and J dropped 0 bases, with 3 bases sitting between them. Germline-derived CDR1 and CDR2 are LNHNV and YYDKDF (reference sequence). The CDR3 consists of 14 residues. In DNA, the CDR3 is TGTGCCACCAGCAGGAACTCTGGGGCCAACGTCCTGACTTTC. This sequence encodes CATSRNSGANVLTF.

The gene calls are TRBV28 and TRBJ2-5; D gene unclear. The end of the DNA is better explained by TRBJ2-7, so the J call may be wrong. Germline values: CDR1 MDHEN, CDR2 SYDVKM. The CDR3 is 15 amino acids. This chain's CDR3 is CASSREVSRRYEQYF. CDR3 DNA sequence: TGTGCCAGCAGTCGAGAGGTATCGCGGCGATACGAGCAGTACTTC.

In DNA form, the CDR3 reads TGTGCCAGCAGCGCGGGGACCCTCGGTAACAATGAGCAGTTCTTC. It codes for CASSAGTLGNNEQFF. The rearrangement uses TRBV9 and TRBJ2-1, with D possibly called TRBD1 or TRBD2 (5 bases each). The germline V and J ends were trimmed by 3 bases and 5 bases, with 15 bases remaining between them. Germline V CDR1 and CDR2: SGDLS, YYNGEE. The CDR3 is 15 residues long.

This sequence joins TRBV5-5 and TRBJ2-7; no firm D call. The CDR3 extends over 12 amino acids. The germline CDR1 and CDR2 sequences are SGHKS and YYEKEE (reference sequence). V dropped 4 bases and J dropped 6 bases, with 11 bases sitting between them. The CDR3 DNA is TGTGCCAGCAGCAGGACCACCGTCGAGCAGTACTTC. It yields the protein CASSRTTVEQYF.

This clone was observed a single time. The chain combines TRBV7-2 with TRBJ1-5, with D possibly matching TRBD1 (5 bases). The V end was cut by 1 base, the J end by 2 bases, with 15 bases between. This CDR3 has 17 residues. Per the germline V gene, CDR1 is SGHTA and CDR2 is FQGNSA. DNA for the CDR3: TGTGCCAGCAGCTTAGGCAGACTGAGGGGTGGCAATCAGCCCCAGCATTTT. Translating it yields CASSLGRLRGGNQPQHF. Variable domain in full (rest from reference TRBV7-2 and TRBJ1-5): GAGVSQSPSNKVTEKGKDVELRCDPISGHTALYWYRQSLGQGLEFLIYFQGNSAPDKSGLPSDRFSAERTGGSVSTLTIQRTQQEDSAVYLCASSLGRLRGGNQPQHFGDGTRLSIL.

The rearrangement uses TRBV2 and TRBJ1-1; D call uncertain. Germline CDR1 reads SNHLY; CDR2 reads FYNNEI. This CDR3 contains 11 residues. Trimming took off 5 bases at V and 8 bases at J, with 9 bases between the two ends. The CDR3 sequence: CASSPTQEAFF. CDR3 nucleotides: TGTGCCAGCAGTCCGACCCAAGAAGCTTTCTTT.

The chain joins TRBV27 to TRBJ2-4, with D perhaps matching TRBD2 (5 bases). Trimming pared 3 bases from V and 7 bases from J, leaving 10 bases between. The germline CDR1 and CDR2 sequences are MNHEY and SMNVEV (reference sequence). This CDR3 region has 13 residues. The CDR3 DNA reads as TGTGCCAGCAGTTTTCGGACTGAGAACATTCAGTACTTC. Its protein product is CASSFRTENIQYF.

The chain combines TRBV5-1 with TRBJ2-1; a possible D gene is TRBD2 (5 bases). V was clipped by 4 bases and J by 15 bases, with 14 bases between them. CDR1 is SGHRS, CDR2 YFSETQ, per germline. CDR3 length: 11 residues. CDR3 in amino acids: CASSLTGSWFF. CDR3 nucleotide sequence: TGCGCCAGCAGCCTTACGGGGTCCTGGTTCTTC.

The chain employs TRBV5-6 and TRBJ2-1; no clear D. Trimming left V 4 bases short and J 9 bases short, with 14 bases between. Germline lookup yields CDR1 SGHDT and CDR2 YYEEEE. This CDR3 has 13 residues. In nucleotides, the CDR3 is TGTGCCAGCAGCCCTGAAATTAACGGTGAGCAGTTCTTC. Translating gives CASSPEINGEQFF.

The rearrangement uses TRBV5-1 and TRBJ1-2, with 8 bases matching TRBD1. The CDR3 is 13 amino acids. Trimming removed 4 bases from V and 5 bases from J; junction bases left unmatched: 4. Germline CDR1 SGHRS, CDR2 YFSETQ. This CDR3 is CASSRWTGYGYTF. The DNA for the CDR3 is TGCGCCAGCAGCCGATGGACAGGGTATGGCTACACCTTC.

The chain uses TRBV28 and TRBJ2-7, with D possibly being TRBD2 (6 bases). Germline V CDR1 and CDR2: MDHEN, SYDVKM. Trimming shortened V by 4 bases and J by 3 bases, and 19 bases separated the two germline ends. This CDR3 region has 16 residues. The CDR3 loop is CASSYGRWREGYEQYF. For the CDR3, the DNA is TGTGCCAGCAGTTATGGGAGGTGGAGGGAAGGCTACGAGCAGTACTTC.

This chain links TRBV5-1 with TRBJ2-5, with a tentative D call TRBD2 (6 bases). CDR3 length equals 14 residues. The ends were cut back, 3 bases at V and 5 bases at J, with 14 bases in the middle. Germline V gene sequence: CDR1 SGHRS, CDR2 YFSETQ. CDR3 DNA: TGCGCCAGCAGCTCCTCCGCGGGATTGGAGACCCAGTACTTC. This translates into CASSSSAGLETQYF.

This clone was counted a single time. The chain is built from TRBV6-6 and TRBJ2-1; 7 positions match TRBD2. This CDR3 spans 14 amino acids. Germline V gene sequence: CDR1 MNHNY, CDR2 SVGAGI (reference sequence). The V segment lost 3 bases and the J segment 8 bases; nucleotides outside the gene matches: 7. CDR3 sequence (DNA): TGTGCCAGCAGTTATAGGCGGGAGTCGGATGAGCAGTTCTTC. Translation gives CASSYRRESDEQFF.

V gene TRBV30 combines with J gene TRBJ1-1; D is undetermined. V gave up 1 base and J gave up 1 base, with 7 bases separating them. The CDR3 is 13 residues long. In germline, CDR1 is GTSNPN, CDR2 SVGIG (reference sequence). The DNA of the CDR3 is TGTGCCTGGAGTGGCAGATCGAACACTGAAGCTTTCTTT. This gives the protein CAWSGRSNTEAFF.

The V call is TRBV28, the J call TRBJ2-7, with D unclear. The germline V gene has CDR1 MDHEN and CDR2 SYDVKM. The V and J ends lost 5 bases and 3 bases respectively, with 17 bases between them. CDR3 length: 15 residues. The CDR3 protein is CASSLWTSSHYEQYF. The CDR3 bases are TGTGCCAGCAGTCTTTGGACCTCGAGCCACTACGAGCAGTACTTC.

The chain combines TRBV7-9 with TRBJ2-1, with TRBD1 identical over 7 bases. The ends lost 7 bases at V and 8 bases at J; junction bases unmatched: 14. Germline CDR1 is SEHNR and CDR2 is FQNEAQ (reference sequence). The length of the CDR3 is 15 residues. In nucleotides, the CDR3 is TGTGCCAGCACCCTCCCGGGACAAGGGGGCGATGAGCAGTTCTTC. The encoded protein is CASTLPGQGGDEQFF.

This clone has a single count. The rearrangement joins TRBV15 to TRBJ2-5; 7 positions match TRBD1. This CDR3 is built from 15 residues. Unmatched junction bases numbered 9, after V lost 5 bases and J lost 3 bases. CDR1 is LNHNV, CDR2 YYDKDF, per germline (reference sequence). CDR3 region: CATSGRDRFKETQYF. The CDR3 bases are TGTGCCACCAGCGGCCGGGACAGATTTAAAGAGACCCAGTACTTC.

The chain combines TRBV10-3 with TRBJ1-1; unclear D gene. Trimming left V 10 bases short and J 0 bases short, with 12 bases between. The CDR3 is 13 residues long. CDR1 and CDR2 (germline): ENHRY, SYGVKD. CDR3 bases: TGTGCCACCGTGGTAACACTGAACACTGAAGCTTTCTTT. It translates to CATVVTLNTEAFF.

The rearrangement uses TRBV14 and TRBJ1-2; possible D gene TRBD1, 6 bases. This CDR3 spans 13 amino acids. CDR1 is SGHDN, CDR2 FVKESK, per germline. Trimming removed 3 bases at V and 6 bases at J, with 11 bases between. The CDR3 reads CASSHIRGHGYTF. CDR3 sequence (DNA): TGTGCCAGCAGCCATATCAGGGGCCATGGCTACACCTTC. The full variable domain, with the rest looked up from reference TRBV14 and TRBJ1-2, is EAGVTQFPSHSVIEKGQTVTLRCDPISGHDNLYWYRRVMGKEIKFLLHFVKESKQDESGMPNNRFLAERTGGTYSTLKVQPAELEDSGVYFCASSHIRGHGYTFGSGTRLTVV.

V is TRBV7-2 and J is TRBJ2-7; 7 nucleotides match TRBD1. Germline V gives CDR1 SGHTA, CDR2 FQGNSA. The CDR3 runs 16 residues. J gave up 1 base and V 5 bases, and 11 bases lay outside the gene matches. The CDR3 loop is CASSRRTGDLSYEQYF. The CDR3 DNA is TGTGCCAGCAGCAGACGTACAGGGGATTTATCCTACGAGCAGTACTTC. Looking up the rest from reference TRBV7-2 and TRBJ2-7 gives the full variable domain: GAGVSQSPSNKVTEKGKDVELRCDPISGHTALYWYRQSLGQGLEFLIYFQGNSAPDKSGLPSDRFSAERTGGSVSTLTIQRTQQEDSAVYLCASSRRTGDLSYEQYFGPGTRLTVT.

The rearrangement joins TRBV11-2 to TRBJ2-5; D is perhaps TRBD1 (5 bases). The germline V gene has CDR1 SGHAT and CDR2 FQNNGV. Trimming took 1 base from V and 2 from J, leaving 11 bases between them. The CDR3 sequence is 15 residues long. The CDR3 DNA sequence: TGTGCCAGCAGCTTAGTTGCAGGGCTTCAAGAGACCCAGTACTTC. Its translation: CASSLVAGLQETQYF.

The CDR3 DNA reads as TGTGCCAGCAGTAAAGGGGGCGGTCAGCCCCAGCATTTT. It specifies CASSKGGGQPQHF. The chain recombines TRBV5-4 with TRBJ1-5; 7 nucleotides line up with TRBD1. The CDR3 is made up of 13 amino acids. From germline, CDR1 is SGHNT and CDR2 YYREEE (reference sequence). J lost 6 bases, V lost 5 bases, and 5 bases had no gene match.

The CDR3 region has the DNA TGTGCCAGCAGCCCCCAGGACCGAACCTACGAGCAGTACTTC. It is translated as CASSPQDRTYEQYF. J is TRBJ2-7 and V is TRBV11-1, with unresolved D. The CDR3 sequence is 14 residues long. CDR1 and CDR2 (germline): SGHAT, FQDESV (reference sequence). Deletions cut 5 bases from V and 2 bases from J, with 13 bases between.

The J gene is TRBJ2-1, the V gene TRBV10-3; a possible D gene is TRBD1 (5 bases). Germline V lookup: CDR1 ENHRY, CDR2 SYGVKD. This CDR3 has 13 amino acids. Trimming removed 7 bases at V and 8 bases at J, with 15 bases between. The CDR3 reads CAIKSPDSDEQFF. The DNA of the CDR3 is TGTGCCATCAAATCCCCAGACAGCGATGAGCAGTTCTTC.